This T cell receptor beta chain came from a study of shared clonotypes between healthy human individuals. Sequencing used immunoSEQ multiplex PCR; TCRdb keeps in-frame clones, though not all of them. The profile shows over a million clones, about 98.5% of them singletons. The CDR3 spans 13 residues. Trimming removed 4 bases at V and 0 bases at J, with 9 bases between. The germline V gene has CDR1 SQVTM and CDR2 ANQGSEA. The clonotype was recovered from a young man in good health. Sequencing was carried out using naive CD4+ T cells sorted from blood. The subset denotes: CD45RA+ positively selected. This chain links TRBV29-1 with TRBJ1-1, with D possibly matching TRBD1 (5 bases). The CDR3 region has the DNA TGCAGCGTTGCCGTCAGGGTGAACACTGAAGCTTTCTTT. This translates into CSVAVRVNTEAFF.